Presented here are 14 T cell receptor beta chains from one specimen sequenced in a study of PD-1 blockade in classical Hodgkin lymphoma. The method was immunoSEQ multiplex PCR; TCRdb's version includes in-frame clones alone and lacks a portion of them. The sample includes 20,000 to 25,000 clones, about 90% of them seen just once. The time point was: newly diagnosed, previously untreated cHL patient sample. Magnetic depletion of unwanted cells isolated CD4+ T cells from thawed PBMCs. Sequenced: CD4+ T cells from blood. All receptors come from a human donor with classical Hodgkin lymphoma.

The V gene is TRBV28, the J gene TRBJ1-2; 9 bases align to TRBD1. CDR1 is MDHEN, CDR2 SYDVKM, per germline. The CDR3 sequence is 14 residues long. V lost 5 bases to trimming and J lost 5 bases; unmatched junction nucleotides: 6. CDR3 region: CASSDPGTGYGYTF. Written as DNA, the CDR3 is TGTGCCAGCAGTGACCCCGGGACAGGGTATGGCTACACCTTC.

The V call is TRBV27, the J call TRBJ1-1; 7 bases are shared with TRBD1. Per germline, CDR1 MNHEY and CDR2 SMNVEV (reference sequence). CDR3 length: 13 residues. Trimming removed 1 base from V and 10 bases from J; junction bases left unmatched: 6. This CDR3 is CASSLYLGQRAFF. The CDR3 region has the DNA TGTGCCAGCAGTTTATATTTGGGACAGCGAGCTTTCTTT.

This rearrangement joins TRBV5-4 to TRBJ2-7; no definite D call. CDR3 size: 15 residues. V was clipped by 4 bases and J by 2 bases, with 16 bases between them. Germline CDR1 reads SGHNT; CDR2 reads YYREEE (reference sequence). This chain's CDR3 is CASSRDDVLTYEQYF. In DNA form, the CDR3 reads TGTGCCAGCAGCCGAGACGACGTATTGACCTACGAGCAGTACTTC.

The genes are TRBV27 and TRBJ2-1, with a weak D call TRBD2 (5 bases). Trimming stripped 0 bases from V and 8 bases from J, with 14 bases between. This CDR3 is built from 15 residues. Germline V CDR1 and CDR2: MNHEY, SMNVEV (reference sequence). Here the CDR3 DNA reads TGTGCCAGCAGTTTATCGGCGCCTAGCAACCATGAGCAGTTCTTC. Its translation is CASSLSAPSNHEQFF.

The gene calls are TRBV6-6 and TRBJ2-7; 7 nucleotides align to TRBD1. V gave up 6 bases and J gave up 5 bases; unmatched junction bases: 10. This CDR3 region has 14 residues. CDR1 and CDR2 from the germline V gene are MNHNY and SVGAGI (reference sequence). CDR3 coding DNA: TGTGCCAGCAGACCCCGTCTGACAGGGCACGAGCAGTACTTC. Translating gives CASRPRLTGHEQYF.

The V and J genes are TRBV7-6 and TRBJ2-2; 7 bases agree with TRBD2. The V and J ends lost 6 bases and 7 bases, in that order; junction bases with no gene match: 11. CDR1 is SGHVS and CDR2 is FNYEAQ in the germline V gene. CDR3 length: 15 residues. The CDR3: CASSRGLGIGGELFF. CDR3 sequence (DNA): TGTGCCAGCAGTCGAGGACTAGGAATAGGCGGGGAGCTGTTTTTT.

The chain couples TRBV28 to TRBJ2-7; a possible D gene is TRBD1 (6 bases). Trimming took off 8 bases at V and 5 bases at J, with 16 bases between the two ends. CDR1 and CDR2 from the germline V gene are MDHEN and SYDVKM. This CDR3 has 13 amino acids. In DNA form, the CDR3 reads TGTGCCAGCCACCCCCCAGGGGCCAACGAGCAGTACTTC. It is translated as CASHPPGANEQYF.

This clone was observed a handful of times. The chain combines TRBV5-4 with TRBJ1-2; unclear D gene. V lost 2 bases to trimming and J lost 4 bases, with 3 bases between them. The CDR3 totals 11 residues. Germline values: CDR1 SGHNT, CDR2 YYREEE (reference sequence). The CDR3 coding sequence is TGTGCCAGCAGCTTAGGCTATGGCTACACCTTC. It specifies CASSLGYGYTF.

The rearrangement joins TRBV18 to TRBJ1-3; D is ambiguous. CDR1 KGHSH and CDR2 LQKENI come from the germline V gene. Trimming left V 3 bases short and J 2 bases short, with 11 bases between. The length of the CDR3 is 15 residues. This CDR3 reads CASSPEVGPGNTIYF. The CDR3 nucleotides read TGTGCCAGCTCACCGGAGGTCGGGCCTGGAAACACCATATATTTT.

This chain uses TRBV19 with TRBJ1-5, with TRBD1 matching 8 bases. J was trimmed by 10 bases and V by 3 bases; bases with no gene match: 29. CDR1 is LNHDA and CDR2 is SQIVND in the germline V gene (reference sequence). The CDR3 has 21 amino acids. The CDR3 nucleotides read TGTGCCAGTAGTATCCCCAGGGACAGGAGTACCACCACTCCGCCAAGGGGTCCCCAGCATTTT. It is translated as CASSIPRDRSTTTPPRGPQHF.

The chain uses TRBV7-9 and TRBJ2-3; TRBD2 aligns across 12 bases. Germline CDR1 SEHNR, CDR2 FQNEAQ (reference sequence). The CDR3 has 15 residues. Trimming cost V 6 bases and J 3 bases; bases outside gene matches: 4. In DNA, the CDR3 is TGTGCCAGCAGAACGACTAGCGGGGGAACAGATACGCAGTATTTT. Protein product: CASRTTSGGTDTQYF.

The V and J genes are TRBV30 and TRBJ1-4; D not certain. The CDR3 loop spans 13 amino acids. V was cut by 7 bases and J by 3 bases, with 12 bases left in between. In germline, CDR1 is GTSNPN, CDR2 SVGIG (reference sequence). CDR3 DNA sequence: TGTGCCTCGGGTGGTAGCCCTAATGAAAAACTGTTTTTT. Translation gives CASGGSPNEKLFF.

The chain joins TRBV7-9 to TRBJ2-3; no clear D. The CDR3 covers 14 residues. Trimming pared 2 bases from V and 7 bases from J, leaving 13 bases between. Germline CDR1 SEHNR, CDR2 FQNEAQ (reference sequence). The CDR3 reads CASSLTGPSNTQYF. In DNA form, the CDR3 reads TGTGCCAGCAGCTTAACCGGGCCTTCTAATACGCAGTATTTT.

V gene TRBV18 combines with J gene TRBJ1-1, with D perhaps matching TRBD1 (5 bases). From germline, CDR1 is KGHSH and CDR2 LQKENI. Trimming removed 2 bases from V and 0 bases from J, with 10 bases in between. The CDR3 is 15 amino acids. The CDR3: CASSPIQDMNTEAFF. In DNA, the CDR3 is TGTGCCAGCTCACCAATACAGGACATGAACACTGAAGCTTTCTTT.